This is a list of T cell receptor beta chains from one sample in a study of Ad26.COV2.S vaccination and SARS-CoV-2 variants. Using immunoSEQ multiplex PCR, the repertoire was profiled, and TCRdb retains in-frame clones only, with some absent. Here the sample spans more than 300,000 clones, approximately 80% being singletons. The starting material was peripheral blood, obtained in a trial of Ad26.COV2.S vaccine versus placebo. Receptors were obtained from a person between 18 and 60 years old who received the Ad26.COV2.S COVID-19 vaccine or a placebo. CDR3s include the opening cysteine and the closing phenylalanine or tryptophan. Each record gives: clone size, CDR3 length, V gene, D gene, J gene, CDR3 DNA, CDR3 protein. D genes are given only for firm matches. Clone size appears in some rows only: once, few, many, or a class for an expanded clone.

clone size: -; CDR3 length: 16; V gene: TRBV11-2; D gene: -; J gene: TRBJ2-1; CDR3 DNA: TGTGCCAGCAGCACAAGGGGGTCAGGGTACTACAATGAGCAGTTCTTC; CDR3 protein: CASSTRGSGYYNEQFF
clone size: few; CDR3 length: 16; V gene: TRBV19; D gene: -; J gene: TRBJ1-3; CDR3 DNA: TGTGCCAGTTCTCCTTCTACAGCGAGCTCTGGAAACACCATATATTTT; CDR3 protein: CASSPSTASSGNTIYF
clone size: -; CDR3 length: 15; V gene: TRBV7-9; D gene: -; J gene: TRBJ1-6; CDR3 DNA: TGTGCCAGCAGCTTAAGAGTGGTAGATAATTCACCCCTCCACTTT; CDR3 protein: CASSLRVVDNSPLHF
clone size: -; CDR3 length: 13; V gene: TRBV27; D gene: -; J gene: TRBJ2-1; CDR3 DNA: TGTGCCAGCAGTTTATTCCAACTGGGTGAGCAGTTCTTC; CDR3 protein: CASSLFQLGEQFF
clone size: -; CDR3 length: 14; V gene: TRBV28; D gene: -; J gene: TRBJ1-4; CDR3 DNA: TGTGCCAGCAGTTTAGGGGGGTTTGATGAAAAACTGTTTTTT; CDR3 protein: CASSLGGFDEKLFF
clone size: -; CDR3 length: 15; V gene: TRBV28; D gene: -; J gene: TRBJ1-6; CDR3 DNA: TGTGCCAGCAGTTTATCAGCTGGGGCCAATTCACCCCTCCACTTT; CDR3 protein: CASSLSAGANSPLHF
clone size: -; CDR3 length: 14; V gene: TRBV3-1/TRBV3-2; D gene: -; J gene: TRBJ2-1; CDR3 DNA: TGTGCCAGCAGCCAAGAAGGACTCTACAATGAGCAGTTCTTC; CDR3 protein: CASSQEGLYNEQFF
clone size: -; CDR3 length: 16; V gene: TRBV6-4; D gene: TRBD2; J gene: TRBJ2-3; CDR3 DNA: TGTGCCAGCGCCCGGACTAGCGGGGCCCACACAGATACGCAGTATTTT; CDR3 protein: CASARTSGAHTDTQYF
clone size: -; CDR3 length: 17; V gene: TRBV29-1; D gene: TRBD2; J gene: TRBJ2-5; CDR3 DNA: TGCAGCGTCGATTGGACTAGCGGGGGGACCGGCCAAGAGACCCAGTACTTC; CDR3 protein: CSVDWTSGGTGQETQYF
clone size: once; CDR3 length: 13; V gene: TRBV5-1; D gene: -; J gene: TRBJ2-7; CDR3 DNA: TGCGCCAGCAGCGAGGCGGTGGCCTACGAGCAGTACTTC; CDR3 protein: CASSEAVAYEQYF
clone size: -; CDR3 length: 14; V gene: TRBV4-2; D gene: -; J gene: TRBJ2-3; CDR3 DNA: TGTGCCAGCAGCCAAGCCGCCCGTATGGATACGCAGTATTTT; CDR3 protein: CASSQAARMDTQYF
clone size: -; CDR3 length: 18; V gene: TRBV6-2/TRBV6-3; D gene: TRBD2; J gene: TRBJ2-1; CDR3 DNA: TGTGCCAGCAGTTATTGGTCCCCCAAGCGGGGGCGTTACAATGAGCAGTTCTTC; CDR3 protein: CASSYWSPKRGRYNEQFF
clone size: once; CDR3 length: 14; V gene: TRBV6-5; D gene: TRBD1; J gene: TRBJ2-4; CDR3 DNA: TGTGCCAGCAGCCTGGGACAGGGCCAAAACATTCAGTACTTC; CDR3 protein: CASSLGQGQNIQYF
clone size: -; CDR3 length: 14; V gene: TRBV11-3; D gene: -; J gene: TRBJ2-2; CDR3 DNA: TGTGCCAGCAGCTTAGACCAGGGGACCGGGGAGCTGTTTTTT; CDR3 protein: CASSLDQGTGELFF
clone size: -; CDR3 length: 15; V gene: TRBV5-6; D gene: -; J gene: TRBJ2-7; CDR3 DNA: TGTGCCAGCATCTCCGTCTCGACAGGGAGGTACGAGCAGTACTTC; CDR3 protein: CASISVSTGRYEQYF
clone size: once; CDR3 length: 14; V gene: TRBV6-5; D gene: TRBD1; J gene: TRBJ1-2; CDR3 DNA: TGTGCCAGCAGTTACTCGACAGGGACCTACCGCTACACCTTC; CDR3 protein: CASSYSTGTYRYTF
clone size: -; CDR3 length: 18; V gene: TRBV2; D gene: -; J gene: TRBJ2-3; CDR3 DNA: TGTGCCAGCAGTTTTTCCCTCAGGGACGGGGGCCACACAGATACGCAGTATTTT; CDR3 protein: CASSFSLRDGGHTDTQYF
clone size: -; CDR3 length: 15; V gene: TRBV3-1/TRBV3-2; D gene: -; J gene: TRBJ2-2; CDR3 DNA: TGTGCCAGCAGCCAAAAACAGGGTGGCACCGGGGAGCTGTTTTTT; CDR3 protein: CASSQKQGGTGELFF
clone size: -; CDR3 length: 14; V gene: TRBV3-1/TRBV3-2; D gene: -; J gene: TRBJ1-1; CDR3 DNA: TGTGCCAGCAGCCCACTTACAGGGAACACTGAAGCTTTCTTT; CDR3 protein: CASSPLTGNTEAFF
clone size: few; CDR3 length: 17; V gene: TRBV18; D gene: -; J gene: TRBJ2-7; CDR3 DNA: TGTGCCAGCTCACCTCTCTACTTCGGGGAGGGGGCGTCGGAGCAGTACTTC; CDR3 protein: CASSPLYFGEGASEQYF
clone size: -; CDR3 length: 15; V gene: TRBV30; D gene: TRBD2; J gene: TRBJ2-3; CDR3 DNA: TGTGCCTGGAGTAGCGGGGGGGGACTTGTGGATACGCAGTATTTT; CDR3 protein: CAWSSGGGLVDTQYF
clone size: -; CDR3 length: 15; V gene: TRBV6-5; D gene: TRBD1; J gene: TRBJ2-1; CDR3 DNA: TGTGCCAGCAGTTACGCCGGACAGGGTTTCTATGAGCAGTTCTTC; CDR3 protein: CASSYAGQGFYEQFF
clone size: -; CDR3 length: 16; V gene: TRBV11-3; D gene: TRBD2; J gene: TRBJ2-3; CDR3 DNA: TGTGCCAGCAGCTTATCGGCAAGCGGGGCCGTAGATACGCAGTATTTT; CDR3 protein: CASSLSASGAVDTQYF
clone size: -; CDR3 length: 15; V gene: TRBV19; D gene: -; J gene: TRBJ2-7; CDR3 DNA: TGTGCCAGTAGTACCTATGAGGCGTCAACCTACGAGCAGTACTTC; CDR3 protein: CASSTYEASTYEQYF
clone size: -; CDR3 length: 12; V gene: TRBV29-1; D gene: -; J gene: TRBJ2-3; CDR3 DNA: TGCAGCGTTGACTATGGCACAGATACGCAGTATTTT; CDR3 protein: CSVDYGTDTQYF
clone size: -; CDR3 length: 16; V gene: TRBV7-3; D gene: TRBD2; J gene: TRBJ2-1; CDR3 DNA: TGTGCCAGCAGCCCCCAAGCGGGGGCCTCCTACAATGAGCAGTTCTTC; CDR3 protein: CASSPQAGASYNEQFF
clone size: -; CDR3 length: 15; V gene: TRBV7-2; D gene: -; J gene: TRBJ1-6; CDR3 DNA: TGTGCCAGCAGCTTAGGGTCAGGTTTAAATTCACCCCTCCACTTT; CDR3 protein: CASSLGSGLNSPLHF
clone size: once; CDR3 length: 15; V gene: TRBV6-4; D gene: TRBD2; J gene: TRBJ2-3; CDR3 DNA: TGTGCCAGCAGTGACTCGAGCGGGGGGTCAGATACGCAGTATTTT; CDR3 protein: CASSDSSGGSDTQYF
clone size: -; CDR3 length: 15; V gene: TRBV19; D gene: TRBD1; J gene: TRBJ1-5; CDR3 DNA: TGTGCCAGTAGTACCAGGGGGCAGAACAATCAGCCCCAGCATTTT; CDR3 protein: CASSTRGQNNQPQHF
clone size: few; CDR3 length: 15; V gene: TRBV27; D gene: -; J gene: TRBJ1-2; CDR3 DNA: TGTGCCAGCAGTTTAACGGGGGGCGCTTTCTATGGCTACACCTTC; CDR3 protein: CASSLTGGAFYGYTF
clone size: -; CDR3 length: 18; V gene: TRBV7-9; D gene: TRBD2; J gene: TRBJ2-1; CDR3 DNA: TGTGCCAGCAGCCCAACTAGCGGGGGGGCGTGGATGGTCAATGAGCAGTTCTTC; CDR3 protein: CASSPTSGGAWMVNEQFF
clone size: -; CDR3 length: 15; V gene: TRBV6-5; D gene: TRBD2; J gene: TRBJ2-1; CDR3 DNA: TGTGCCAGCAGGGCGACTAGCGGGAGCTACAATGAGCAGTTCTTC; CDR3 protein: CASRATSGSYNEQFF
clone size: -; CDR3 length: 17; V gene: TRBV10-2; D gene: -; J gene: TRBJ1-6; CDR3 DNA: TGCGCCAGCAGTGAAGGAGGATTCAGCTCCTATAATTCACCCCTCCACTTT; CDR3 protein: CASSEGGFSSYNSPLHF
clone size: -; CDR3 length: 17; V gene: TRBV5-4; D gene: TRBD1; J gene: TRBJ2-6; CDR3 DNA: TGTGCCAGCAGCAAGCCGGGACAGGACTCTGGGGCCAACGTCCTGACTTTC; CDR3 protein: CASSKPGQDSGANVLTF
clone size: once; CDR3 length: 12; V gene: TRBV6-5; D gene: -; J gene: TRBJ2-7; CDR3 DNA: TGTGCCAGCAACGGAGGGTTCTACGAGCAGTACTTC; CDR3 protein: CASNGGFYEQYF
clone size: once; CDR3 length: 15; V gene: TRBV7-3; D gene: TRBD1; J gene: TRBJ2-7; CDR3 DNA: TGTGCCAGCAGCCAACCGGACAGGCTAACGTACGAGCAGTACTTC; CDR3 protein: CASSQPDRLTYEQYF
clone size: once; CDR3 length: 15; V gene: TRBV28; D gene: -; J gene: TRBJ2-7; CDR3 DNA: TGTGCCAGCAGTTCCGGCGCGTGGACGTCCTACGAGCAGTACTTC; CDR3 protein: CASSSGAWTSYEQYF
clone size: -; CDR3 length: 16; V gene: TRBV15; D gene: -; J gene: TRBJ2-7; CDR3 DNA: TGTGCCACCAGGAACCGAGGACGGATTAGCTCCTACGAGCAGTACTTC; CDR3 protein: CATRNRGRISSYEQYF
clone size: few; CDR3 length: 17; V gene: TRBV27; D gene: -; J gene: TRBJ1-6; CDR3 DNA: TGTGCCAGCAGTTTATTCGGGGGGAGGGGCTATAATTCACCCCTCCACTTT; CDR3 protein: CASSLFGGRGYNSPLHF
clone size: -; CDR3 length: 16; V gene: TRBV5-4; D gene: TRBD2; J gene: TRBJ2-2; CDR3 DNA: TGTGCCAGCAGCTTGCGGGGGGGTGGTACCCTCCGGGAGCTGTTTTTT; CDR3 protein: CASSLRGGGTLRELFF
clone size: -; CDR3 length: 18; V gene: TRBV3-1/TRBV3-2; D gene: TRBD2; J gene: TRBJ2-3; CDR3 DNA: TGTGCCAGCAGCCAAGTGTTAGGGACTAGCGGGGGAGTAGATACGCAGTATTTT; CDR3 protein: CASSQVLGTSGGVDTQYF
clone size: -; CDR3 length: 16; V gene: TRBV5-1; D gene: TRBD2; J gene: TRBJ2-4; CDR3 DNA: TGCGCCAGCAGCTTGGTAGCGGGGGGCGCCAAAAACATTCAGTACTTC; CDR3 protein: CASSLVAGGAKNIQYF
clone size: once; CDR3 length: 14; V gene: TRBV24-1; D gene: -; J gene: TRBJ1-3; CDR3 DNA: TGTGCCACCAGTGGGACAGCGTCTGGAAACACCATATATTTT; CDR3 protein: CATSGTASGNTIYF
clone size: -; CDR3 length: 13; V gene: TRBV12-3/TRBV12-4; D gene: TRBD2; J gene: TRBJ2-3; CDR3 DNA: TGTGCCAGCAGTCCAGCGGGGGCCGGGGTTGAGTATTTT; CDR3 protein: CASSPAGAGVEYF
clone size: -; CDR3 length: 14; V gene: TRBV9; D gene: -; J gene: TRBJ1-1; CDR3 DNA: TGTGCCAGCAGTGGGGTCTCGAGGGGCACTGAAGCTTTCTTT; CDR3 protein: CASSGVSRGTEAFF